Following are 21 T cell receptor beta chains from one sample sequenced in a study of blood T cell repertoires in COVID-19. The data were produced by immunoSEQ multiplex PCR, yet TCRdb's version contains in-frame clones alone and is incomplete. The sample contains 150,000 to 200,000 clones, over 65% of which appear only once. The source material was peripheral blood. Every receptor here comes from a person aged 70 to 79 with COVID-19, enrolled during active disease.

This rearrangement joins TRBV5-6 to TRBJ1-3, with TRBD1 matching over 7 bases. The CDR3 is made up of 17 amino acids. The germline gives CDR1 SGHDT, CDR2 YYEEEE. The junction had 9 bases not matched to a gene; V was cut back by 0 bases and J by 3 bases. For the CDR3, the DNA is TGTGCCAGCAGCTTGGTTTTAGGAGGGGGCCTTGGAAACACCATATATTTT. It translates to CASSLVLGGGLGNTIYF. Combining the CDR3 with reference TRBV5-6 and TRBJ1-3 gives the whole variable domain DAGVTQSPTHLIKTRGQQVTLRCSPKSGHDTVSWYQQALGQGPQFIFQYYEEEERQRGNFPDRFSGHQFPNYSSELNVNALLLGDSALYLCASSLVLGGGLGNTIYFGEGSWLTVV.

The chain carries TRBV7-8 and TRBJ1-2; no clear D gene. The CDR3 is 13 amino acids. Trimming shortened V by 1 base and J by 4 bases, and 7 bases separated the two germline ends. Germline assignment: CDR1 SGHVS and CDR2 FQNEAQ. CDR3 amino acids: CASSLVTAYGYTF. Here the CDR3 DNA reads TGTGCCAGCAGCTTAGTTACAGCCTATGGCTACACCTTC. Supplemented by reference TRBV7-8 and TRBJ1-2, the full variable domain reads GAGVSQSPRYKVAKRGQDVALRCDPISGHVSLFWYQQALGQGPEFLTYFQNEAQLDKSGLPSDRFFAERPEGSVSTLKIQRTQQEDSAVYLCASSLVTAYGYTFGSGTRLTVV.

The genes are TRBV10-3 and TRBJ1-6; TRBD1 is a possible D gene (6 bases). This CDR3 is built from 14 residues. Germline V lookup: CDR1 ENHRY, CDR2 SYGVKD. V shed 5 bases and J shed 8 bases, with 13 bases lying between them. The CDR3 DNA follows: TGTGCCATCAGTAGACAGGCCATTGATTCACCCCTCCACTTT. Its protein product is CAISRQAIDSPLHF.

This chain uses TRBV6-1 with TRBJ2-7; D might be TRBD1 (6 bases). CDR1 is MNHNS, CDR2 SASEGT, per germline. V lost 3 bases and J lost 3, with 18 bases in between. The CDR3 contains 16 residues. The CDR3 sequence: CASSDPRDTGNYEQYF. CDR3 DNA sequence: TGTGCCAGCAGTGATCCCCGGGACACGGGGAACTACGAGCAGTACTTC.

The V and J genes are TRBV4-1 and TRBJ2-2, with D unresolved. The CDR3 sequence is 16 residues long. CDR1 is MGHRA and CDR2 is YSYEKL in the germline V gene. Trimming cost V 1 base and J 5 bases, with 14 bases left between them. Written as DNA, the CDR3 is TGCGCCAGCAGCCAAGTCGTAGCCATTTTGACCGGGGAGCTGTTTTTT. Protein product: CASSQVVAILTGELFF.

J is TRBJ1-2 and V is TRBV28, with 8 bases lining up with TRBD1. CDR3 length: 15 amino acids. After removal of 7 bases from V and 4 bases from J, the junction contained 11 bases not matched to a gene. Germline assignment: CDR1 MDHEN and CDR2 SYDVKM. The CDR3 is CASTQGAPGAYGYTF. As DNA, the CDR3 is TGTGCCAGCACGCAGGGGGCGCCGGGGGCCTATGGCTACACCTTC.

The chain has TRBV6-6 and TRBJ1-1, with D maybe TRBD1 (6 bases). The CDR3 totals 15 residues. Trimming removed 5 bases from V and 5 bases from J, with 18 bases in between. Germline-derived CDR1 and CDR2 are MNHNY and SVGAGI (reference sequence). The CDR3 loop reads CASSNPGEGGTEAFF. CDR3 DNA sequence: TGTGCCAGCAGTAACCCAGGGGAAGGGGGTACTGAAGCTTTCTTT.

J is TRBJ1-4 and V is TRBV28; 8 bases fit TRBD1. The trim removed 7 bases at V and 7 bases at J, leaving 5 bases unmatched. CDR3 length: 13 residues. Germline values: CDR1 MDHEN, CDR2 SYDVKM. The CDR3, as DNA: TGTGCCAGCAAGGGACAGGCCCTTGAAAAACTGTTTTTT. Protein product: CASKGQALEKLFF.

The V and J genes are TRBV18 and TRBJ2-3; a possible D gene is TRBD2 (7 bases). The germline V gene encodes CDR1 KGHSH and CDR2 LQKENI. With 3 bases removed from V and 0 bases from J, the gap between germline ends came to 10 bases. The CDR3 sequence is 15 residues long. The CDR3 bases are TGTGCCAGCTCACCCGCGGGGGCTAGCACAGATACGCAGTATTTT. Translating it yields CASSPAGASTDTQYF.

This chain links TRBV7-2 with TRBJ2-3; 12 positions agree with TRBD1. Trimming removed 2 bases from V and 5 bases from J; junction bases left unmatched: 2. CDR1 SGHTA and CDR2 FQGNSA come from the germline V gene. The CDR3 length is 15 residues. The CDR3 DNA sequence: TGTGCCAGCAGCTTACGGGACAGGGGGCGAGATACGCAGTATTTT. Its protein product is CASSLRDRGRDTQYF.

This sequence joins TRBV6-5 and TRBJ1-4; 8 bases align to TRBD1. After removal of 5 bases from V and 6 bases from J, the junction contained 8 bases not matched to a gene. Germline loops: CDR1 MNHEY, CDR2 SVGAGI. The CDR3 runs to 15 residues. This chain's CDR3 is CASSTGDRSDEKLFF. The CDR3 DNA reads TGTGCCAGCAGTACTGGGGACAGGTCCGATGAAAAACTGTTTTTT.

The V and J genes are TRBV7-9 and TRBJ1-5; D gene ambiguous. The germline V gene has CDR1 SEHNR and CDR2 FQNEAQ (reference sequence). This CDR3 spans 16 amino acids. Trimming stripped 1 base from V and 4 bases from J, with 14 bases between. CDR3 sequence (DNA): TGTGCCAGCAGCTTAGGTTGGTCGGGTGGGAATCAGCCCCAGCATTTT. This codes for CASSLGWSGGNQPQHF.

V gene TRBV27 combines with J gene TRBJ2-7; the match to TRBD1 covers 10 bases. V dropped 2 bases and J dropped 0; count of bases not matched to a gene: 4. CDR3 length: 16 amino acids. Per germline, CDR1 MNHEY and CDR2 SMNVEV (reference sequence). DNA for the CDR3: TGTGCCAGCAGTTTAAAGGGACAGGGGACCTCCTACGAGCAGTACTTC. Its protein is CASSLKGQGTSYEQYF.

This clone is a singleton in its sample. The genes are TRBV7-2 and TRBJ1-4; D is possibly TRBD1 (6 bases). The length of the CDR3 is 15 residues. The germline V and J ends were trimmed by 4 bases and 4 bases, with 13 bases remaining between them. Germline V gene data show CDR1 as SGHTA and CDR2 as FQGNSA. The CDR3 sequence is CASSSATGVNEKLFF. The CDR3, as DNA: TGTGCCAGCAGCTCGGCGACAGGTGTTAATGAAAAACTGTTTTTT.

This clone was seen just once. The chain carries TRBV5-6 and TRBJ2-5; 7 nucleotides agree with TRBD2. CDR3 length equals 19 residues. Germline CDR1 is SGHDT and CDR2 is YYEEEE. The trim removed 7 bases at V and 5 bases at J, leaving 26 bases unmatched. The CDR3: CASLYTTGYGGSRWETQYF. DNA of the CDR3: TGTGCCAGCTTATACACTACGGGATATGGCGGGAGCCGGTGGGAGACCCAGTACTTC.

The count of this clone is one. The chain employs TRBV7-9 and TRBJ2-3, with 10 bases identical to TRBD2. J was trimmed by 3 bases and V by 5 bases; bases with no gene match: 2. Germline loops: CDR1 SEHNR, CDR2 FQNEAQ (reference sequence). This CDR3 has 14 residues. The chain's CDR3 is CASSPTSGTDTQYF. CDR3 coding DNA: TGTGCCAGCAGCCCGACTAGCGGGACAGATACGCAGTATTTT. The variable domain in full, with the rest retrieved from reference TRBV7-9 and TRBJ2-3, is DTGVSQNPRHKITKRGQNVTFRCDPISEHNRLYWYRQTLGQGPEFLTYFQNEAQLEKSRLLSDRFSAERPKGSFSTLEIQRTEQGDSAMYLCASSPTSGTDTQYFGPGTRLTVL.

The chain has TRBV21-1 and TRBJ2-4; the table assigns TRBD1, which was not confirmed against the DNA. TRBV21-1 is given as a pseudogene. This CDR3 spans 23 amino acids. Written as DNA, the CDR3 is TGTGCCAGCAGCCCCGGTTACAGGGCGAAGCGCCCCCCATTTGATATAGCCAAAAACATTCAGTACTTC. This sequence encodes CASSPGYRAKRPPFDIAKNIQYF.

The chain has TRBV2 and TRBJ1-1, with TRBD1 as a possible D gene (5 bases). This CDR3 region has 14 residues. CDR1 is SNHLY and CDR2 is FYNNEI in the germline V gene. The ends were cut back, 3 bases at V and 11 bases at J, with 19 bases in the middle. CDR3 region: CASSDFGGKGSAFF. The CDR3 DNA is TGTGCCAGCAGTGATTTCGGGGGTAAGGGTTCCGCTTTCTTT.

The rearrangement links TRBV10-3 to TRBJ2-3; maybe TRBD2 (5 bases). Germline CDR1 reads ENHRY; CDR2 reads SYGVKD. The CDR3 totals 13 residues. V was pared by 7 bases and J by 2 bases, with 10 bases between. The chain's CDR3 is CAITPGSTDTQYF. In DNA, the CDR3 is TGTGCCATCACCCCGGGGTCCACAGATACGCAGTATTTT.

The chain employs TRBV7-9 and TRBJ1-1, with D possibly TRBD1 on 6 matching bases. Per germline, CDR1 SEHNR and CDR2 FQNEAQ (reference sequence). There are 15 residues in the CDR3. V was trimmed by 1 base and J by 1 base, leaving 10 bases between them. The CDR3 region is CASSLEGTPNTEAFF. CDR3 DNA sequence: TGTGCCAGCAGCTTAGAGGGGACACCGAACACTGAAGCTTTCTTT.

The gene calls are TRBV7-2 and TRBJ2-5; TRBD1 matches at 8 bases. V shed 5 bases and J 4 bases; nucleotides not matched to a gene: 9. This CDR3 is built from 15 residues. Germline values: CDR1 SGHTA, CDR2 FQGNSA. CDR3 residues: CASSGGQGIRETQYF. The CDR3 nucleotides read TGTGCCAGCAGCGGTGGACAGGGTATACGAGAGACCCAGTACTTC.